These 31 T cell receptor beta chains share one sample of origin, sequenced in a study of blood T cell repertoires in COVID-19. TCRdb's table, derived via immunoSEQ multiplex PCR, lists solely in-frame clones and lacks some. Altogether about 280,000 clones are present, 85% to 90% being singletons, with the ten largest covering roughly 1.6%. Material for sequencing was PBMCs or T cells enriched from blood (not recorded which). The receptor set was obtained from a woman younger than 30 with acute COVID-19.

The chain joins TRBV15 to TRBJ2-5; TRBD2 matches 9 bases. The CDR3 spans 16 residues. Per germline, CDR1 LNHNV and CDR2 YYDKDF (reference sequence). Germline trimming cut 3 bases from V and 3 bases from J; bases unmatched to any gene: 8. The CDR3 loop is CATSRGLAGIKETQYF. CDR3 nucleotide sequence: TGTGCCACCAGCAGGGGGCTAGCGGGAATTAAAGAGACCCAGTACTTC.

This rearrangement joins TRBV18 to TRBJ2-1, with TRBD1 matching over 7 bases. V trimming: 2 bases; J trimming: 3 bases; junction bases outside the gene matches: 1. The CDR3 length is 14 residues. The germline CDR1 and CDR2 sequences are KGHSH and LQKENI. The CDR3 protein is CASSPDRDYNEQFF. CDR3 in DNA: TGTGCCAGCTCACCAGACAGGGACTACAATGAGCAGTTCTTC. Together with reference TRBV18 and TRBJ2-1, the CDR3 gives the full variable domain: NAGVMQNPRHLVRRRGQEARLRCSPMKGHSHVYWYRQLPEEGLKFMVYLQKENIIDESGMPKERFSAEFPKEGPSILRIQQVVRGDSAAYFCASSPDRDYNEQFFGPGTRLTVL.

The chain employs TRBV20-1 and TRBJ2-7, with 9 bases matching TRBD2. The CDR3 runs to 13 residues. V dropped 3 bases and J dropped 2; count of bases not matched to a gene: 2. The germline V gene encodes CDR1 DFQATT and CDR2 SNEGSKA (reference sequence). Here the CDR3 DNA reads TGCAGTGCTAGTAGCGGGGGTACCTACGAGCAGTACTTC. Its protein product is CSASSGGTYEQYF.

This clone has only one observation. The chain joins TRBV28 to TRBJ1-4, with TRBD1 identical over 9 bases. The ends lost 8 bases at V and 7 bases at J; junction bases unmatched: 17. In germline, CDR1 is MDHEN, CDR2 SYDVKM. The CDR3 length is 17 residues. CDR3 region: CASRRPGTGLKGEKLFF. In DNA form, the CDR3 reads TGTGCCAGCCGCCGTCCGGGGACAGGGTTAAAAGGTGAAAAACTGTTTTTT.

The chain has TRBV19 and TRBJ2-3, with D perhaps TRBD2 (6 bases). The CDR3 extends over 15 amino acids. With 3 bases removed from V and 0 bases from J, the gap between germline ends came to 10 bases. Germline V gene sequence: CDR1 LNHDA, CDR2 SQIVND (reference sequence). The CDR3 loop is CASSMGGRSTDTQYF. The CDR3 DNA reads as TGTGCCAGTAGTATGGGAGGACGGAGCACAGATACGCAGTATTTT. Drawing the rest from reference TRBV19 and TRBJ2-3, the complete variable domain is DGGITQSPKYLFRKEGQNVTLSCEQNLNHDAMYWYRQDPGQGLRLIYYSQIVNDFQKGDIAEGYSVSREKKESFPLTVTSAQKNPTAFYLCASSMGGRSTDTQYFGPGTRLTVL.

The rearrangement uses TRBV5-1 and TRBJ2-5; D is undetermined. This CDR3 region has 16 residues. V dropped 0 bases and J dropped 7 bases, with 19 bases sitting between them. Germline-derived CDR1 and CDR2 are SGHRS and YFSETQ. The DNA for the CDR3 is TGCGCCAGCAGCTTGGTAGTGTCAGCGCCGTTAGGGACCCAGTACTTC. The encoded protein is CASSLVVSAPLGTQYF.

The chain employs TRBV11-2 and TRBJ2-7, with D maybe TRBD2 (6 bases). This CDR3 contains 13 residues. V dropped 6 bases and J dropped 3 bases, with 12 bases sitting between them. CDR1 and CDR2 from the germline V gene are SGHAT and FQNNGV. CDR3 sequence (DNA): TGTGCCAGCAGTCAAAGCGGGTACTACGAGCAGTACTTC. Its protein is CASSQSGYYEQYF. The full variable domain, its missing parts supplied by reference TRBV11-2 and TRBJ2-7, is EAGVAQSPRYKIIEKRQSVAFWCNPISGHATLYWYQQILGQGPKLLIQFQNNGVVDDSQLPKDRFSAERLKGVDSTLKIQPAKLEDSAVYLCASSQSGYYEQYFGPGTRLTVT.

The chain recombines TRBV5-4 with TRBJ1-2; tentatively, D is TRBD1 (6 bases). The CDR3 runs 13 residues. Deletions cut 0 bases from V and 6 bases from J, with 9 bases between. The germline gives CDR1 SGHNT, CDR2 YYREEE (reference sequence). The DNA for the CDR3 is TGTGCCAGCAGCTTGGACAGGGTCAATGGCTACACCTTC. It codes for CASSLDRVNGYTF.

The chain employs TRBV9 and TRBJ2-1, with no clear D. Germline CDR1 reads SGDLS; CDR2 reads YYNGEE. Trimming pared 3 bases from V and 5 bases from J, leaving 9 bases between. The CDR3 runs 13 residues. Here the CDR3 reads CASSALEDNEQFF. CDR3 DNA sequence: TGTGCCAGCAGCGCCCTTGAGGACAATGAGCAGTTCTTC.

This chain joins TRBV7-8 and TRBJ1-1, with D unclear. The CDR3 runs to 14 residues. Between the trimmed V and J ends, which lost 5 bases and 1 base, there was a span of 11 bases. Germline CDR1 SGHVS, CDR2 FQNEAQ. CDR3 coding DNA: TGTGCCAGCAGCCCCCGAGGGTGGAACACTGAAGCTTTCTTT. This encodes CASSPRGWNTEAFF.

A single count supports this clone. Here the CDR3 reads CASSSEEVTGANVLTF. The CDR3 DNA reads as TGTGCCAGCAGCTCGGAGGAAGTAACTGGGGCCAACGTCCTGACTTTC. The J gene is TRBJ2-6, the V gene TRBV11-2; D might be TRBD2 (5 bases). The V end was cut by 4 bases, the J end by 2 bases, with 12 bases between. The CDR3 extends over 16 amino acids. Germline V gene sequence: CDR1 SGHAT, CDR2 FQNNGV.

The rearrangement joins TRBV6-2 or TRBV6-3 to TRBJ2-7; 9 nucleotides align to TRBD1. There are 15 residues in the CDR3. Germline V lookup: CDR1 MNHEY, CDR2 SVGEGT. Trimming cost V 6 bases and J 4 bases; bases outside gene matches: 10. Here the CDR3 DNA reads TGTGCCAGCAGCCCCACCGGGACAGGGAGGTACGAGCAGTACTTC. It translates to CASSPTGTGRYEQYF.

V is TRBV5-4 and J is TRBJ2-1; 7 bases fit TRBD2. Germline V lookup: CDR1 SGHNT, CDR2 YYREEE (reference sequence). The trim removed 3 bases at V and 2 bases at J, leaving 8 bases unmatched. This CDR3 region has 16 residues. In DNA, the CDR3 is TGTGCCAGCAGCTCCAGCGGGGCGGGAACCTACAATGAGCAGTTCTTC. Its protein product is CASSSSGAGTYNEQFF.

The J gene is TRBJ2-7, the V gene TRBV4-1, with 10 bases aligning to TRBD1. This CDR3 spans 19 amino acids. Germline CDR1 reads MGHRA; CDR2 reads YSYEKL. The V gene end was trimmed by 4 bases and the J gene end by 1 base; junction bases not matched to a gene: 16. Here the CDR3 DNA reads TGCGCCAGCAGCCGGCCGGGACAGGGGAGCCTACGGAGATCCTACGAGCAGTACTTC. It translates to CASSRPGQGSLRRSYEQYF.

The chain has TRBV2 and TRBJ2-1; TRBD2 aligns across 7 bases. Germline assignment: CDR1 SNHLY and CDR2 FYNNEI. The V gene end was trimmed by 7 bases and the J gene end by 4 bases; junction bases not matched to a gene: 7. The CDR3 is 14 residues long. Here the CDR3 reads CASTSGGRYNEQFF. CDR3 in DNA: TGTGCCAGCACATCTGGCGGGAGATACAATGAGCAGTTCTTC. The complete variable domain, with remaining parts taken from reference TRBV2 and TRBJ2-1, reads EPEVTQTPSHQVTQMGQEVILRCVPISNHLYFYWYRQILGQKVEFLVSFYNNEISEKSEIFDDQFSVERPDGSNFTLKIRSTKLEDSAMYFCASTSGGRYNEQFFGPGTRLTVL.

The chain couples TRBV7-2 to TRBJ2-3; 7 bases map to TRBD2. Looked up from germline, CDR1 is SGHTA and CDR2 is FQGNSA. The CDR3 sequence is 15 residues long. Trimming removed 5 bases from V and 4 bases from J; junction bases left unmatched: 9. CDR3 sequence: CASSLRLAKPDTQYF. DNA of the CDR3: TGTGCCAGCAGCCTCAGACTAGCCAAACCAGATACGCAGTATTTT.

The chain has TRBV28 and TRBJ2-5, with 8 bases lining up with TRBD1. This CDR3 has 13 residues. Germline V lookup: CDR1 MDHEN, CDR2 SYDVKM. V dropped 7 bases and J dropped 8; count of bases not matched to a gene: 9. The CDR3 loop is CASTLGQAVTQYF. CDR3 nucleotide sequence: TGTGCCAGCACCCTGGGACAGGCCGTCACCCAGTACTTC.

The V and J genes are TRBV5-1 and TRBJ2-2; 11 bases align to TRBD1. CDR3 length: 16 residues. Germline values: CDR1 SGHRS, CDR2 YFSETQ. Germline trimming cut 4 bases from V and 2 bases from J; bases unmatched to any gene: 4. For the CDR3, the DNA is TGCGCCAGCAGCCAAGGACAGGGGGCAAACACCGGGGAGCTGTTTTTT. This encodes CASSQGQGANTGELFF.

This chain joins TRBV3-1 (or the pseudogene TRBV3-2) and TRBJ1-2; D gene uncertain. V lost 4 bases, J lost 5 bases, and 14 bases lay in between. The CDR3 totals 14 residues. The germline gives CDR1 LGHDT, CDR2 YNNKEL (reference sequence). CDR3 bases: TGTGCCAGCAGCCCGGCCGCAGGCGCTTATGGCTACACCTTC. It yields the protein CASSPAAGAYGYTF.

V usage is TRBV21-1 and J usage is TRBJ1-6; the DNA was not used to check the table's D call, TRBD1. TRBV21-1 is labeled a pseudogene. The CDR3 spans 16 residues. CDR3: CASSQDRGVNNSPLHF. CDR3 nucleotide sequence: TGTGCCAGCAGCCAAGACAGGGGTGTAAATAATTCACCCCTCCACTTT.

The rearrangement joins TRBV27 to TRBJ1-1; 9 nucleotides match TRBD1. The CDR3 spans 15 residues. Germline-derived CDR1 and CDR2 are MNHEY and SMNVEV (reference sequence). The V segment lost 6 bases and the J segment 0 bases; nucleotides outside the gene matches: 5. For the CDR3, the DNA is TGTGCCAGCAGCACAGGGGGCGGGTTGAACACTGAAGCTTTCTTT. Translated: CASSTGGGLNTEAFF.

CDR3: CASSYRAGGSNQPQHF. CDR3 in DNA: TGTGCCAGCAGTTACCGGGCAGGGGGTAGCAATCAGCCCCAGCATTTT. This chain connects TRBV6-6 to TRBJ1-5; 7 bases are a match to TRBD1. With V trimmed by 2 bases and J by 0 bases, 4 bases remained unmatched. Germline V gene sequence: CDR1 MNHNY, CDR2 SVGAGI (reference sequence). The CDR3 has 16 amino acids.

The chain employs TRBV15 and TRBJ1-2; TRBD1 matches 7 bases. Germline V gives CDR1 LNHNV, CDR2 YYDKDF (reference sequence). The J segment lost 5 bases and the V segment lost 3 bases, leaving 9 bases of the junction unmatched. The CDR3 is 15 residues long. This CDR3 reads CATSSPSRGEYGYTF. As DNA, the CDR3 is TGTGCCACCAGCAGCCCCAGCAGGGGGGAGTATGGCTACACCTTC.

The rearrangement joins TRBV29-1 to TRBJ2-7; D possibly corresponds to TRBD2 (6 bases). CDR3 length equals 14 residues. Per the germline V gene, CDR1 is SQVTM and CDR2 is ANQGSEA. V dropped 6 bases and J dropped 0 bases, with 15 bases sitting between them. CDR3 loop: CSVETSGTSYEQYF. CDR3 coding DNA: TGCAGCGTAGAGACTAGTGGAACCTCCTACGAGCAGTACTTC.

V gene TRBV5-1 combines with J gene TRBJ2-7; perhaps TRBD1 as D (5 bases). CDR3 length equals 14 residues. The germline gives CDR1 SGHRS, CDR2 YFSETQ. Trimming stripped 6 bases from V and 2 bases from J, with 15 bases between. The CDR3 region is CASTVDAGTYEQYF. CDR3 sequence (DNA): TGCGCCAGCACGGTGGACGCAGGGACCTACGAGCAGTACTTC.

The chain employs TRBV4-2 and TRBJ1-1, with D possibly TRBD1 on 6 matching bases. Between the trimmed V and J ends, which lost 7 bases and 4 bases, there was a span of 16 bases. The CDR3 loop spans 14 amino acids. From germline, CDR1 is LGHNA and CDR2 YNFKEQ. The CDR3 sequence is CASTPSGGRTEAFF. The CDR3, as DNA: TGTGCCAGCACCCCCTCGGGGGGCCGCACTGAAGCTTTCTTT.

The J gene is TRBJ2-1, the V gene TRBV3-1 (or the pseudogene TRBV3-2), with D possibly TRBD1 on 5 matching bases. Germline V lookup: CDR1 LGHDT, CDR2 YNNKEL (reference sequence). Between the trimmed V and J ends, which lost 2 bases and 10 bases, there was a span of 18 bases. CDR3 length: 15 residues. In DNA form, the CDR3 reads TGTGCCAGCAGCCAATTTGGGCCCTCAGGGTTCGAGCAGTTCTTC. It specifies CASSQFGPSGFEQFF.

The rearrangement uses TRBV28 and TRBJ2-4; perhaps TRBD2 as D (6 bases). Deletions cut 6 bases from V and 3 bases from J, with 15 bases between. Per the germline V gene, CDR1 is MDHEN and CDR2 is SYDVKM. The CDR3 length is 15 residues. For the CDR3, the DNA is TGTGCCAGCAGCTCGGGGGAGTGGGTCAAAAACATTCAGTACTTC. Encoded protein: CASSSGEWVKNIQYF.

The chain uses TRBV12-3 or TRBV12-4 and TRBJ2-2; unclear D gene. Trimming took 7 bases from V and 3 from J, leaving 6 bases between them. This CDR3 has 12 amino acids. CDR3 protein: CASTLHTGELFF. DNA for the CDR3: TGTGCCAGCACCCTACACACCGGGGAGCTGTTTTTT.

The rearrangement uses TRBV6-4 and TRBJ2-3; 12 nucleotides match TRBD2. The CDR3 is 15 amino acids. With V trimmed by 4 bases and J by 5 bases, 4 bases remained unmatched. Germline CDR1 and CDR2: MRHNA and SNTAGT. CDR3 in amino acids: CASSALAGGIDTQYF. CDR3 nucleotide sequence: TGTGCCAGCAGTGCTCTAGCGGGAGGGATAGATACGCAGTATTTT.

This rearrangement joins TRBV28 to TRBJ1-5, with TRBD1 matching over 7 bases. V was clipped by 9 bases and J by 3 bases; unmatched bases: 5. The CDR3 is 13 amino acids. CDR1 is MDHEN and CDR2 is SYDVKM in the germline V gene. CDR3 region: CASLGTDNQPQHF. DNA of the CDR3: TGTGCCAGTCTAGGGACAGACAATCAGCCCCAGCATTTT.